Reported below is one T cell receptor (beta chain). CDR1 is KGHSH and CDR2 is LQKENI in the germline V gene. This CDR3 is 13 amino acids long. Trimming stripped 6 bases from V and 9 bases from J, with 15 bases between. These data are taken from a study of technical replicates of blood from a few donors. Sequencing was performed with immunoSEQ multiplex PCR; in TCRdb, only in-frame clones are kept and a portion is missing. The sample gives around 50,000 clones, 92% of which show up once; 3.9% is in the top ten. The chain couples TRBV18 to TRBJ1-5, with D perhaps matching TRBD1 (6 bases). The sample comprised PBMCs. This receptor was taken from a human donor in good health. Some clones in this sample may be carry-over from other donors' samples. CDR3 coding DNA: TGTGCCAGCTCCCGGGACACCCTCGGGCCCCAGCATTTT. It encodes CASSRDTLGPQHF. The variable domain in full, completed from reference TRBV18 and TRBJ1-5, reads NAGVMQNPRHLVRRRGQEARLRCSPMKGHSHVYWYRQLPEEGLKFMVYLQKENIIDESGMPKERFSAEFPKEGPSILRIQQVVRGDSAAYFCASSRDTLGPQHFGDGTRLSIL.